The T cell receptor (beta chain) under discussion was sequenced for a study of blood T cell repertoires in COVID-19. Turning to the study itself: Specimens from acute and convalescent COVID-19 originated in the United States, Italy and Spain. The cDNA or gDNA used as material had been derived from T cells, B-cell-depleted T cells, or PBMCs.

As handled by the study authors: It was from reference gene primer amplification that nucleated cell counts were estimated. Data came from immunoSEQ multiplex PCR; TCRdb stores just in-frame clones and leaves some out. D and trimming were read from the DNA, whereas the V and J calls and clone size are those reported in that table. The profile shows about 170,000 clones, 70% to 85% of them singletons. The CDR3 has 13 residues. V lost 6 bases to trimming and J lost 8 bases; unmatched junction nucleotides: 9. Germline V gene data show CDR1 as MGHDK and CDR2 as SYGVNS. The genes are TRBV25-1 and TRBJ1-2; 7 bases match TRBD1. The source is a woman aged 80 or over with acute or convalescent COVID-19. Sequencing was done on a sample of peripheral blood. CDR3 DNA: TGTGCCAGCAGACCCTGGGCAGGGGGAGGCTACACCTTC. Translation: CASRPWAGGGYTF.